The TCR beta chain under discussion was sequenced for a study of cytomegalovirus exposure and HLA in healthy donors. About the study: Inside one of the first data releases sat some 93 million unique TCRs taken from HLA-typed donors.

The PCR made use of 60 Vbeta and 13 Jbeta primers. The repertoire was sequenced with immunoSEQ multiplex PCR; TCRdb's copy has only in-frame clones and lacks some. The repertoire holds around 150,000 clones, with approximately 60% as singletons. Overall study findings and caveats: Across donors, most TCRs were seen rarely, yet some public ones were widespread. High sensitivity and specificity were reportedly achieved when the classifier diagnosed cytomegalovirus status.

A few counts support this clone. Its antigen remains unidentified. The germline gives CDR1 LNHDA, CDR2 SQIVND (reference sequence). The CDR3 covers 15 residues. V gene TRBV19 combines with J gene TRBJ2-5, with 8 bases aligning to TRBD1. Near its end, the DNA agrees better with TRBJ2-7, so the J call may be wrong. The specimen sequenced was PBMCs. The source is a woman aged 60-75 years in good health and CMV-seropositive. Here the CDR3 reads CASSIQGARSYEQYF. CDR3 nucleotides: TGTGCCAGTAGTATACAGGGGGCGCGGTCCTACGAGCAGTACTTC.